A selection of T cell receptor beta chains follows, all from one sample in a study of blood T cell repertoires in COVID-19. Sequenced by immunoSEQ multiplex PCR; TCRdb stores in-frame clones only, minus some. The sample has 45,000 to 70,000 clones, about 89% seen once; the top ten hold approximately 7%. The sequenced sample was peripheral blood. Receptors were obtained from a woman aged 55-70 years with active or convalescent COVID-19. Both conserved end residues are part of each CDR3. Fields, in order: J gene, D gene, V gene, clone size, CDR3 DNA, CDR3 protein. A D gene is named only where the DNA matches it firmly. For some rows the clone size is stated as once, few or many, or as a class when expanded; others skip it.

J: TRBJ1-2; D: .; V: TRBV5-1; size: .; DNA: TGCGCCAGCAGCTCGTCCGGATGGGCTGACTATGGCTACACCTTC; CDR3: CASSSSGWADYGYTF
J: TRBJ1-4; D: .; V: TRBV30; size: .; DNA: TGTGCCTGGCTCGGTATTGAAGAAAAACTGTTTTTT; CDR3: CAWLGIEEKLFF
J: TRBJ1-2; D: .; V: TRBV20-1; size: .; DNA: TGCAGTGCTGCGGGTATCCGGGGCTACACCTTC; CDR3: CSAAGIRGYTF
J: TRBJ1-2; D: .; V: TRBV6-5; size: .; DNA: TGTGCCAGCACGGGATACAGGGAGAGGGGCTACACCTTC; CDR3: CASTGYRERGYTF
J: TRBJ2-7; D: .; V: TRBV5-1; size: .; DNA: TGCGCCAGCAGCTTGTCAGCCCCTACGCGAGGTGAGCAGTACTTC; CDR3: CASSLSAPTRGEQYF
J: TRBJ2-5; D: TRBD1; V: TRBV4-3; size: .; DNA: TGCGCCCAGGGGACAGGCCAAGAGACCCAGTACTTC; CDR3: CAQGTGQETQYF
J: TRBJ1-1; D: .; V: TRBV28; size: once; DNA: TGTGCCAGCAGTTTATCCCCCACAGGGAACACTGAAGCTTTCTTT; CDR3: CASSLSPTGNTEAFF
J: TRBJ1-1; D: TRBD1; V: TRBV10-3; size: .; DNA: TGTGCCATCAACCCGGGACAGGGGAATGAAGCTTTCTTT; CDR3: CAINPGQGNEAFF
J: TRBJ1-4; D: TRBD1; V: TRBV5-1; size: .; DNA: TGCGCCAGCAGCCCAGAGACAGGGAATGAAAAACTGTTTTTT; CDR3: CASSPETGNEKLFF
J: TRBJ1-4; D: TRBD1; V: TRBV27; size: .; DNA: TGTGCCAGCAGATCACAGGGGGCAGAAGAAAAACTGTTTTTT; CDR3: CASRSQGAEEKLFF
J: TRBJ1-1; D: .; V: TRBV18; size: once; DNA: TGTGCCAGCTCACCAAATGGCGGGAACACTGAAGCTTTCTTT; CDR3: CASSPNGGNTEAFF
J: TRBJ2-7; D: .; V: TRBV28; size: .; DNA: TGTGCCACCCAGGGATCCTACGAGCAGTACTTC; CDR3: CATQGSYEQYF
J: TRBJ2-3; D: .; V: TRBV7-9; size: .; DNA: TGTGCCAGCAGCCCCGGGACAACGACAGATACGCAGTATTTT; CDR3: CASSPGTTTDTQYF
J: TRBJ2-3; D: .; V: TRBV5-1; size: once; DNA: TGCGCCAGCAGCCCCGACAGCTCTAGCACAGATACGCAGTATTTT; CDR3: CASSPDSSSTDTQYF
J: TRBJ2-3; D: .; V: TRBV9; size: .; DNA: TGTGCCAGCAGCAAAAGGACTAGCACAGATACGCAGTATTTT; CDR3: CASSKRTSTDTQYF
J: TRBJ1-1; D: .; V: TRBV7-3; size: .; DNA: TGTGCCAGCAGCTTAACCTTAGTAGCTGAAGCTTTCTTT; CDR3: CASSLTLVAEAFF
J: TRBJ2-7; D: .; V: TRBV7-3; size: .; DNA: TGTGCCAGCAGCCCAGACGACGGGTACGAGCAGTACTTC; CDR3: CASSPDDGYEQYF
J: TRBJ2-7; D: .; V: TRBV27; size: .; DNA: TGTGCCAGCAGTTTATCAGCCAACTACTACTACGAGCAGTACTTC; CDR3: CASSLSANYYYEQYF
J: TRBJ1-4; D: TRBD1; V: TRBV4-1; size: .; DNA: TGCGCCAGCAGCCATCCGGGACAGACCGCATTTAATGAAAAACTGTTTTTT; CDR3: CASSHPGQTAFNEKLFF
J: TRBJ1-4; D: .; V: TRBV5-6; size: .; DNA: TGTGCCAGCAGCTTATGGGGAGGAAAGGCAACTAATGAAAAACTGTTTTTT; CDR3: CASSLWGGKATNEKLFF
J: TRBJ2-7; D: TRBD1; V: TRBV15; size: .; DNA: TGTGCCACCACCTTAGACAGGGGGCTCTTCGAGCAGTACTTC; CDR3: CATTLDRGLFEQYF
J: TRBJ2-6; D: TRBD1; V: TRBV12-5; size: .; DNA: TGTGCTAGTGGTCTCGACAGGGCTGGGGCCAACGTCCTGACTTTC; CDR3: CASGLDRAGANVLTF
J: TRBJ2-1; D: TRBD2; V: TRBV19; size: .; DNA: TGTGCCAGTAGTATAGGGGGAGGGCCTCGGAATGAGCAGTTCTTC; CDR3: CASSIGGGPRNEQFF
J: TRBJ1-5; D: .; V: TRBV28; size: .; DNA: TGTGCCAGCAGGGCGAGGGGGATGCGCAATCAGCCCCAGCATTTT; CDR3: CASRARGMRNQPQHF
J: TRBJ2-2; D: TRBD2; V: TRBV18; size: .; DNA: TGTGCCAGCTCACCGGCTAGCGGGAGAACGAACACCGGGGAGCTGTTTTTT; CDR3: CASSPASGRTNTGELFF
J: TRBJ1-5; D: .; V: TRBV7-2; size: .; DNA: TGTGCCAGCAGCTTAGCGTCGGGGAAGAGCAATCAGCCCCAGCATTTT; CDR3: CASSLASGKSNQPQHF
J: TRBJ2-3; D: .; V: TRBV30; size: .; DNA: TGTGCCTGCCTGACGGGACTTTCCTACACAGATACGCAGTATTTT; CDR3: CACLTGLSYTDTQYF
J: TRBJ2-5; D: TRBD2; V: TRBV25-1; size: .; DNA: TGTGCCAGCACTCTAAGCGGGACCCGGGGGGAGACCCAGTACTTC; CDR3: CASTLSGTRGETQYF
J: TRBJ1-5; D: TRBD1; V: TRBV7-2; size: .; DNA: TGTGCCAGCAGCTCTACAGGGGGCTATCAGCCCCAGCATTTT; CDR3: CASSSTGGYQPQHF